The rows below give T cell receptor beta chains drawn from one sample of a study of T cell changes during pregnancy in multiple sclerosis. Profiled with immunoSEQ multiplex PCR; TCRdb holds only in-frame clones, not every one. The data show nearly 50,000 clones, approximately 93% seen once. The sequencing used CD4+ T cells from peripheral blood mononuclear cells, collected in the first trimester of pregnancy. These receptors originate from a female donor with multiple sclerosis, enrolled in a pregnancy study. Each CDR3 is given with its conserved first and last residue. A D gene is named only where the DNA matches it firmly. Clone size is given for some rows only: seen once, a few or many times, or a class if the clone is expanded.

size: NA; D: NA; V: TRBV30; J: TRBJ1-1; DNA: TGTGCCTGGAGTACAGCGCGGGGAGCTTTCTTT; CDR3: CAWSTARGAFF
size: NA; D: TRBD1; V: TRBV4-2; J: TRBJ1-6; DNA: TGTGCCAGCAGCCAGACCTTCCCCGGGACAGGGACCTCACCCCTCCACTTT; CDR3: CASSQTFPGTGTSPLHF
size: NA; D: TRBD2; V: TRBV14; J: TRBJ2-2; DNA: TGTGCCAGCAGCCAACCGGGACTAGCACTCGGGGAGCTGTTTTTT; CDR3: CASSQPGLALGELFF
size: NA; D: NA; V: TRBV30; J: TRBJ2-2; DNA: TGTGCCTGGAGTGTCGGGTTGGGTAACACCGGGGAGCTGTTTTTT; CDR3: CAWSVGLGNTGELFF
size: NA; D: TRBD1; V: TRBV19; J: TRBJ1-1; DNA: TGTGCCAGTAGTTGGGACAGGGTTGCTGAAGCTTTCTTT; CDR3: CASSWDRVAEAFF
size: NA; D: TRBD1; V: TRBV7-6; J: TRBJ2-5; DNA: TGTGCCAGCAGCTTAGAGGCGGGGGACAGGGAAGGCAGCCAGTACTTC; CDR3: CASSLEAGDREGSQYF
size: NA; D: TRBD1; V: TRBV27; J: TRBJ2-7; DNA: TGTGCCAGCAGTTTTTCGGACAGGGCCCCCCACGAGCAGTACTTC; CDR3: CASSFSDRAPHEQYF
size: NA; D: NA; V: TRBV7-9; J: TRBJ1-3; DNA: TGTGCCAGCAGCCTTCCCTCGGGCTCTGGAAACACCATATATTTT; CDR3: CASSLPSGSGNTIYF
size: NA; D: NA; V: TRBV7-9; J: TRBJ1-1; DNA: TGTGCCAGCAGCTGGGGAGGGGACACTGAAGCTTTCTTT; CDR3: CASSWGGDTEAFF
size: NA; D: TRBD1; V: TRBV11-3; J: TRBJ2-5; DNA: TGTGCCAGCAGCCGGGGGACAGGAGAGACCCAGTACTTC; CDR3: CASSRGTGETQYF
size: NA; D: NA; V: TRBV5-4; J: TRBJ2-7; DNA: TGTGCCAGCAGCTTGGATAAGGCGCAGCGCTACGAGCAGTACTTC; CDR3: CASSLDKAQRYEQYF
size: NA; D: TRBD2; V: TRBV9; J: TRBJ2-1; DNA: TGTGCCAGCTCGTCCGGGGGGTGGAATGAGCAGTTCTTC; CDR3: CASSSGGWNEQFF
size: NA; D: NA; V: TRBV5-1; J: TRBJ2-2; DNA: TGCGCCAGCAGCTTAACAGGTGGGGTCCCTTCGGGGGAGCTGTTTTTT; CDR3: CASSLTGGVPSGELFF
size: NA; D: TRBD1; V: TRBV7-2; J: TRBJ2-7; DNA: TGTGCCAGCAGCCCCCGGACAGGGTCTACCCTCTACGAGCAGTACTTC; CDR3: CASSPRTGSTLYEQYF
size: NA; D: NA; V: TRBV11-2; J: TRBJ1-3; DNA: TGTGCCAGCAGCTTACTAGGCCCGTACTCTGGAAACACCATATATTTT; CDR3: CASSLLGPYSGNTIYF
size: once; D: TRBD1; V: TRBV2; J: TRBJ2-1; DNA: TGTGCCAGCAGCGACGGGACAGGACGATGGAATGAGCAGTTCTTC; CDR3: CASSDGTGRWNEQFF
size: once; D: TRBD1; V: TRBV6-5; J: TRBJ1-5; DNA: TGTGCCAGCAGGACAGGGTTACCGAATCAGCCCCAGCATTTT; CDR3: CASRTGLPNQPQHF
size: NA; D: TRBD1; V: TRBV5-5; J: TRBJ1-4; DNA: TGTGCCAGCAGCTTTCTAATTCGCTACCAGACAGGGACTAATGAAAAACTGTTTTTT; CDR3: CASSFLIRYQTGTNEKLFF
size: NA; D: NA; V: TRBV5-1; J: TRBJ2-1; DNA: TGCGCCAGCAGCCCCGGGACAAGTTTCAATGAGCAGTTCTTC; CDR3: CASSPGTSFNEQFF
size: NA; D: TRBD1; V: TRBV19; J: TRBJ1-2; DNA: TGTGCCAGTAGTACCCCTCTGGACAGGGAGGGCGGCTACACCTTC; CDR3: CASSTPLDREGGYTF
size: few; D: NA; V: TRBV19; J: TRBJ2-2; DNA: TGTGCCAGTACGGGTGGCGGGGTGGTGTGGGCCGGGGAGCTGTTTTTT; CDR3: CASTGGGVVWAGELFF
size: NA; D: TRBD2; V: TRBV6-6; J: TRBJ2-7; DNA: TGTGCCAGCAGTTACAACGGGGGGGGATCGGAAGAGCAGTACTTC; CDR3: CASSYNGGGSEEQYF
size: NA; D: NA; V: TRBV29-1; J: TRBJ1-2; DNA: TGCAGCGTTGAAGATCGGGGGTATGGCTACACCTTC; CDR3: CSVEDRGYGYTF
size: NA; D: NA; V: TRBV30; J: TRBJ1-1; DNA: TGTGCCTGGAGCCCCCCGAGGGGGGGATTGAACACTGAAGCTTTCTTT; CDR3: CAWSPPRGGLNTEAFF
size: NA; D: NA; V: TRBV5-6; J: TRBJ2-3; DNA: TGTGCCAGCAGCTTGTGGGGAGGTAGCACAGATACGCAGTATTTT; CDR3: CASSLWGGSTDTQYF
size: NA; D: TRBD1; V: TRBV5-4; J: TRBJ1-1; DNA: TGTGCCAGCAGCTCGGGATCACGGACAGGGACTCGGAACACTGAAGCTTTCTTT; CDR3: CASSSGSRTGTRNTEAFF
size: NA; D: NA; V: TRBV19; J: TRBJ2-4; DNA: TGTGCCAGTAGTATCCAGAACCTAGCCAAAAACATTCAGTACTTC; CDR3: CASSIQNLAKNIQYF
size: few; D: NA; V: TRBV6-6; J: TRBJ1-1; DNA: TGTGCCAGCATCACTAGGGAGTACACTGAAGCTTTCTTT; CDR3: CASITREYTEAFF
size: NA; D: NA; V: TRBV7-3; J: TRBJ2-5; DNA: TGTGCCAGCAGCCGCAGGGTCCAAGAGACCCAGTACTTC; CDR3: CASSRRVQETQYF
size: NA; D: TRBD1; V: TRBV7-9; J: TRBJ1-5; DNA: TGTGCCAGCAGCTTAGTTCTATCGGGACAGGGGAATGGGCAGCCCCAGCATTTT; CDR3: CASSLVLSGQGNGQPQHF
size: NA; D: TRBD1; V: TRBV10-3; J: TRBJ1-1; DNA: TGTGCCATCATAAACCGGGACAGGGGGCGTAGCACTGAAGCTTTCTTT; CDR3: CAIINRDRGRSTEAFF
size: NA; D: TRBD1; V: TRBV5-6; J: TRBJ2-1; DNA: TGTGCCAGCAGCTTGCGTGTGAGACAGGGCCGGGATGAGCAGTTCTTC; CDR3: CASSLRVRQGRDEQFF
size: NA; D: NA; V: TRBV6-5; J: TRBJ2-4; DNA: TGTGCCAGCAGTTACGAGGGAGCCGGGGCCAAAAACATTCAGTACTTC; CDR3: CASSYEGAGAKNIQYF
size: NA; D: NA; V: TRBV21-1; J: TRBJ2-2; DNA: TGTGCCAGCAGCAAAGTCGACAGGACAGACGTTCGGCGGGACTACCTGACCGGGGAGCTGTTTTTT; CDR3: CASSKVDRTDVRRDYLTGELFF
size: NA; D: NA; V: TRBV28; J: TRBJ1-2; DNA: TGTGCCAGCAGCGTTGGACTAGGTTCTTCCTACACCTTC; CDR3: CASSVGLGSSYTF
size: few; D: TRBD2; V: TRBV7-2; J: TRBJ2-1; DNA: TGTGCCAGCAGCTTAGCGCTCAGACTAGCGGGGACCAATGAGCAGTTCTTC; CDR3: CASSLALRLAGTNEQFF
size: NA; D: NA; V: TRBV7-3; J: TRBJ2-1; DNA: TGTGCCAGCAGCTTAACCAGGAACAATGAGCAGTTCTTC; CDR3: CASSLTRNNEQFF
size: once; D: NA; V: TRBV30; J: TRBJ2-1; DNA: TGTGCCTGGAGTTTGGGCGGGAATGAGCAGTTCTTC; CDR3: CAWSLGGNEQFF
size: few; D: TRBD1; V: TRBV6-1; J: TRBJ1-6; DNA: TGTGCCAGCAGTGAAGCAGGGACAGTTAATTCACCCCTCCACTTT; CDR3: CASSEAGTVNSPLHF
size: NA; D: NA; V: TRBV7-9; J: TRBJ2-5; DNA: TGTGCCAGCACCCTGGGGGGGCACGGCGACAGGACCCAGTACTTC; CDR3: CASTLGGHGDRTQYF
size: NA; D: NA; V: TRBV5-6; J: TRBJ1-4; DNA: TGTGCCAGCAGCTTGGGATCGGGTGAAAAACTGTTTTTT; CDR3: CASSLGSGEKLFF
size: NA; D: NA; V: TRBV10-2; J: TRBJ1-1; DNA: TGCGCCAGGCTTAGGAGATGGTACCTTGAAGCTTTCTTT; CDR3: CARLRRWYLEAFF
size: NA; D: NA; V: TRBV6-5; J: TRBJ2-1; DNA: TGTGCCAGCAGACTCGGTATCTTCAATGAGCAGTTCTTC; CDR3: CASRLGIFNEQFF
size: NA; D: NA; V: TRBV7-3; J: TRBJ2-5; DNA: TGTGCCAGCAGCCTGGAGGGACGGCCACTGGAGACCCAGTACTTC; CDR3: CASSLEGRPLETQYF
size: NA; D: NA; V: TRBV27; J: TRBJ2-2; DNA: TGTGCCAGCAGTCCGGTTGGGGAGCTGTTTTTT; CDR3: CASSPVGELFF
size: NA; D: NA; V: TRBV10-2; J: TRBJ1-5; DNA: TGCGCCAGCAGTGCGGGGAATCAGCCCCAGCATTTT; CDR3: CASSAGNQPQHF
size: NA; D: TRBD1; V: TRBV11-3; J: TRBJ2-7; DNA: TGTGCCAGCAGCTCACGACAGGGTTCCTACGAGCAGTACTTC; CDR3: CASSSRQGSYEQYF
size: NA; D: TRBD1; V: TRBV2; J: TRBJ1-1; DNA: TGTGCCAGCAGTGGGGGACAGGGGAAAGGCACTGAAGCTTTCTTT; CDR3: CASSGGQGKGTEAFF
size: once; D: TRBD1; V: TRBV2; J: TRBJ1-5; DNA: TGTGCCAGCACCCCCAACAGGGGCGATCAGCCCCAGCATTTT; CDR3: CASTPNRGDQPQHF
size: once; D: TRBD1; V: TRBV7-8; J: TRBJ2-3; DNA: TGTGCCAGCAGCCAACATTATCGACAGGGTGGGGCTGGGCATACGCAGTATTTT; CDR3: CASSQHYRQGGAGHTQYF
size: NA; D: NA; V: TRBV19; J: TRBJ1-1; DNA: TGTGCCAGTAGCCCCGGAGCGATTAACACTGAAGCTTTCTTT; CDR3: CASSPGAINTEAFF